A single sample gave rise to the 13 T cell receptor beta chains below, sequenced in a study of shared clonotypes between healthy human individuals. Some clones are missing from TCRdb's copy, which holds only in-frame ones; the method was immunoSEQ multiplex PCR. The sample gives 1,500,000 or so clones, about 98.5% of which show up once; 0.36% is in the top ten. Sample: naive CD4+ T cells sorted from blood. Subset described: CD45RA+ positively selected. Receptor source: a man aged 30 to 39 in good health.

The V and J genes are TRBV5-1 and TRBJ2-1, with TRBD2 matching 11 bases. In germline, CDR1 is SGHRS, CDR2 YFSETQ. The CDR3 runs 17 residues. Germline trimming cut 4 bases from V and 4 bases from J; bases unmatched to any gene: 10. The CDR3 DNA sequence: TGCGCCAGCAGCCGGGGGCTAGCGGGAGGTTTGTACAATGAGCAGTTCTTC. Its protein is CASSRGLAGGLYNEQFF.

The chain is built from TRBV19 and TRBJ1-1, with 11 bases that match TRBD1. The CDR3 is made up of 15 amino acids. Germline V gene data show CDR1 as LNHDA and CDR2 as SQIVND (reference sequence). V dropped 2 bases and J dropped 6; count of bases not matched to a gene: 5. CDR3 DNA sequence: TGTGCCAGTAGTATACGGACAGGGGGCCGGGCTGAAGCTTTCTTT. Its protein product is CASSIRTGGRAEAFF.

The CDR3 region is CASSPQGTYNEQFF. The CDR3 DNA sequence: TGCGCCAGCAGCCCGCAGGGTACTTACAATGAGCAGTTCTTC. J is TRBJ2-1 and V is TRBV5-1; D perhaps matches TRBD1 (5 bases). CDR1 is SGHRS and CDR2 is YFSETQ in the germline V gene. Trimming shortened V by 4 bases and J by 4 bases, and 12 bases separated the two germline ends. The CDR3 has 14 residues.

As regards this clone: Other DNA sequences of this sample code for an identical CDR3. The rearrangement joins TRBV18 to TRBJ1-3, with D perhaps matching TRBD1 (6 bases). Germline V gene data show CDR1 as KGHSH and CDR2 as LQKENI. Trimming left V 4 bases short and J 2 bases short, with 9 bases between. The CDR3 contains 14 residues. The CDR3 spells CASSLQGTGNTIYF. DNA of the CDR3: TGTGCCAGCTCACTGCAGGGGACTGGAAACACCATATATTTT.

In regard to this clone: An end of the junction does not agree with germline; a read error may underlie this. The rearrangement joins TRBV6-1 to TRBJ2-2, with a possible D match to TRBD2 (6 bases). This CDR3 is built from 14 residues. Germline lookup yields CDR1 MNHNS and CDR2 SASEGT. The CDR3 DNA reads TGTGCCAACCGAGTGAGGGAGAACACCGGGGGGCTGTTTTTT. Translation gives CANRVRENTGGLFF.

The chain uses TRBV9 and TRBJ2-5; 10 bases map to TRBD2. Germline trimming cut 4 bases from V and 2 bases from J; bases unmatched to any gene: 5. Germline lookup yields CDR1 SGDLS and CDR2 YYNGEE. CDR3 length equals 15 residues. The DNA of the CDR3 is TGTGCCAGCAGCATAGGACTAGCGGAACAAGAGACCCAGTACTTC. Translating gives CASSIGLAEQETQYF. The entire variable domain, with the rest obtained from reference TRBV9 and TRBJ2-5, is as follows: DSGVTQTPKHLITATGQRVTLRCSPRSGDLSVYWYQQSLDQGLQFLIQYYNGEERAKGNILERFSAQQFPDLHSELNLSSLELGDSALYFCASSIGLAEQETQYFGPGTRLLVL.

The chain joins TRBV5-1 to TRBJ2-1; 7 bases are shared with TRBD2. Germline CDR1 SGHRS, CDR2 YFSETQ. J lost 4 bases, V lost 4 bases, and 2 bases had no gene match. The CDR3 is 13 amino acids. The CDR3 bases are TGCGCCAGCAGCGGCGGGGGTTACAATGAGCAGTTCTTC. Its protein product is CASSGGGYNEQFF. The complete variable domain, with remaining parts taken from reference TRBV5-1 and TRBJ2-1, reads KAGVTQTPRYLIKTRGQQVTLSCSPISGHRSVSWYQQTPGQGLQFLFEYFSETQRNKGNFPGRFSGRQFSNSRSEMNVSTLELGDSALYLCASSGGGYNEQFFGPGTRLTVL.

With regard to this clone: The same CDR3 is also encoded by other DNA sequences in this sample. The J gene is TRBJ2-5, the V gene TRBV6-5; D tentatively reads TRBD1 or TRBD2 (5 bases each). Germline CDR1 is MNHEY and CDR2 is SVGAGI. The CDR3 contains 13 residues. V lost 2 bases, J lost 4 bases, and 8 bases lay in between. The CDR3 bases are TGTGCCAGCAGTTACGTGAGGGGAGAGACCCAGTACTTC. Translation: CASSYVRGETQYF.

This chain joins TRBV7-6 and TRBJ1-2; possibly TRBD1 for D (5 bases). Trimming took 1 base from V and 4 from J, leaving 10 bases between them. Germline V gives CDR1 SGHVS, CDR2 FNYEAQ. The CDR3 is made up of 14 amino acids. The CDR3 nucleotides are TGTGCCAGCAGCTTAGGTCAGGGTACCTATGGCTACACCTTC. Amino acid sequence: CASSLGQGTYGYTF.

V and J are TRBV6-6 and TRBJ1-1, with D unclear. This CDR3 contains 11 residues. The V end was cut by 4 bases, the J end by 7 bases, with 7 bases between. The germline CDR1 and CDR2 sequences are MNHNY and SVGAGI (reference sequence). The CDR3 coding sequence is TGTGCCAGCAGTTCCAAGATTGAAGCTTTCTTT. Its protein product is CASSSKIEAFF.

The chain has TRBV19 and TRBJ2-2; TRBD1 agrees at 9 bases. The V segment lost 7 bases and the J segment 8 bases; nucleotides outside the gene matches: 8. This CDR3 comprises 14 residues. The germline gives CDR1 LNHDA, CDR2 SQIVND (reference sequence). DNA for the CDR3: TGTGCCAGTAAGGGACAGGGTGCGGGAGGGGAGCTGTTTTTT. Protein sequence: CASKGQGAGGELFF.

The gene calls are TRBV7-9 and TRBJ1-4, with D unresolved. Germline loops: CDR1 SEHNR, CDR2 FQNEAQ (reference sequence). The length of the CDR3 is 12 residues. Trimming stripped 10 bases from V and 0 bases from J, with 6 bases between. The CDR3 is CATSATNEKLFF. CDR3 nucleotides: TGTGCCACGAGTGCAACTAATGAAAAACTGTTTTTT.

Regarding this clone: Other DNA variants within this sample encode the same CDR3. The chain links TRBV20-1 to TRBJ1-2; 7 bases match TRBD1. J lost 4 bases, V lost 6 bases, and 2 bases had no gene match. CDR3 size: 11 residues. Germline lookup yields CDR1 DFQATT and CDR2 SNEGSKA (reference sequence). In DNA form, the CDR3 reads TGCAGTGCAAGGACAGGCTATGGCTACACCTTC. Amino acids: CSARTGYGYTF.